This entry lists 26 T cell receptor beta chains sequenced from one sample in a study of OX40 agonist ivuxolimab in advanced cancers. The repertoire was sequenced with immunoSEQ multiplex PCR; TCRdb's copy has only in-frame clones and lacks some. The sample carries some 23,000 clones, 80% to 85% recorded once. The sample here was CD4+ or CD8+ T cells sorted from blood, taken in a trial of the OX40 agonist ivuxolimab. All receptors derive from an adult with an advanced solid tumor such as melanoma, head and neck, liver or kidney cancer.

This sequence joins TRBV4-1 and TRBJ2-1, with D hard to call. The V and J ends lost 1 base and 2 bases respectively, with 9 bases between them. Germline loops: CDR1 MGHRA, CDR2 YSYEKL. The CDR3 runs 15 residues. The CDR3 region has the DNA TGCGCCAGCAGCCAAGTGCACGAACCCTACAATGAGCAGTTCTTC. Translated: CASSQVHEPYNEQFF.

This rearrangement joins TRBV9 to TRBJ2-7; D gene uncertain. The CDR3 extends over 12 amino acids. Trimming stripped 0 bases from V and 4 bases from J, with 5 bases between. Germline values: CDR1 SGDLS, CDR2 YYNGEE. The CDR3 nucleotides read TGTGCCAGCAGCGTAGGCGAGTACGAGCAGTACTTC. Translation gives CASSVGEYEQYF.

The CDR3 region has the DNA TGTGCCAGCAGTATCCGGGACGGGCATAATTCACCCCTCCACTTT. Translation: CASSIRDGHNSPLHF. The V call is TRBV27, the J call TRBJ1-6; D possibly corresponds to TRBD1 (5 bases). Germline V gives CDR1 MNHEY, CDR2 SMNVEV (reference sequence). V was shortened by 5 bases and J by 5 bases, with 13 bases between the two germline ends. CDR3 length: 15 amino acids.

The rearrangement links TRBV9 to TRBJ1-1; 10 nucleotides line up with TRBD1. The CDR3 spans 15 residues. CDR1 and CDR2 (germline): SGDLS, YYNGEE. Trimming removed 0 bases from V and 4 bases from J; junction bases left unmatched: 3. CDR3 sequence (DNA): TGTGCCAGCAGCGTAGGACAGGGGGCGATCACTGAAGCTTTCTTT. It yields the protein CASSVGQGAITEAFF.

The chain couples TRBV2 to TRBJ2-1; tentatively, D is TRBD1 (6 bases). The V gene lost 8 bases and the J gene lost 1 base, with 9 bases spanning the gap. CDR3 length equals 13 residues. Per germline, CDR1 SNHLY and CDR2 FYNNEI. The CDR3 reads CASGQRSYNEQFF. In DNA form, the CDR3 reads TGTGCCAGCGGACAGCGGTCCTACAATGAGCAGTTCTTC. Together with reference TRBV2 and TRBJ2-1, the CDR3 gives the full variable domain: EPEVTQTPSHQVTQMGQEVILRCVPISNHLYFYWYRQILGQKVEFLVSFYNNEISEKSEIFDDQFSVERPDGSNFTLKIRSTKLEDSAMYFCASGQRSYNEQFFGPGTRLTVL.

The V gene is TRBV7-6, the J gene TRBJ1-3; D is unresolved. Trimming shortened V by 3 bases and J by 0 bases, and 12 bases separated the two germline ends. The CDR3 is made up of 16 amino acids. Looked up from germline, CDR1 is SGHVS and CDR2 is FNYEAQ. CDR3 in amino acids: CASSFSFIFSGNTIYF. In DNA form, the CDR3 reads TGTGCCAGCAGCTTCTCCTTCATTTTCTCTGGAAACACCATATATTTT.

The chain carries TRBV19 and TRBJ2-1; D perhaps matches TRBD2 (6 bases). This CDR3 is built from 14 residues. Trimming took 3 bases from V and 1 from J, leaving 7 bases between them. Germline V gene sequence: CDR1 LNHDA, CDR2 SQIVND (reference sequence). The CDR3 region is CASSIGGSYNEQFF. As DNA, the CDR3 is TGTGCCAGTAGTATCGGAGGGTCCTACAATGAGCAGTTCTTC.

V and J are TRBV6-5 and TRBJ2-1, with D hard to call. The CDR3 sequence is 11 residues long. V was clipped by 6 bases and J by 7 bases, with 7 bases between them. Germline assignment: CDR1 MNHEY and CDR2 SVGAGI. This CDR3 is CASSYANEQFF. For the CDR3, the DNA is TGTGCCAGCAGCTACGCTAATGAGCAGTTCTTC.

This chain uses TRBV7-9 with TRBJ2-5; perhaps TRBD1 as D (6 bases). Germline CDR1 reads SEHNR; CDR2 reads FQNEAQ (reference sequence). This CDR3 is 14 amino acids long. With 1 base removed from V and 5 bases from J, the gap between germline ends came to 11 bases. CDR3 coding DNA: TGTGCCAGCAGCTTAGAAGGGGGTGGGGAGACCCAGTACTTC. Translated, it gives CASSLEGGGETQYF.

The chain employs TRBV6-5 and TRBJ1-1; D is ambiguous. Germline CDR1 MNHEY, CDR2 SVGAGI. CDR3 length: 14 amino acids. Trimming shortened V by 2 bases and J by 0 bases, and 7 bases separated the two germline ends. The CDR3 DNA follows: TGTGCCAGCAGTTACGACTGGATGAACACTGAAGCTTTCTTT. Amino acid sequence: CASSYDWMNTEAFF.

This chain links TRBV9 with TRBJ2-5; 7 bases agree with TRBD1. Germline V gene lookup returns CDR1 SGDLS and CDR2 YYNGEE. This CDR3 is built from 14 residues. V shed 0 bases, J shed 5 bases, and the junction held 4 bases outside the gene matches. CDR3 protein: CASSVDQGDETQYF. The DNA for the CDR3 is TGTGCCAGCAGCGTAGATCAGGGGGACGAGACCCAGTACTTC.

The chain couples TRBV6-1 to TRBJ2-5; 10 nucleotides match TRBD1. The J call may be in error: the DNA end matches TRBJ2-7 better. Germline CDR1 and CDR2: MNHNS and SASEGT. The CDR3 spans 17 residues. CDR3 in amino acids: CASSGGMGQGISYEQYF. DNA of the CDR3: TGTGCCAGCAGTGGGGGTATGGGACAGGGGATCTCCTACGAGCAGTACTTC.

The V gene is TRBV5-4, the J gene TRBJ2-7; D is possibly TRBD1 (6 bases). The V gene's germline CDR1 is SGHNT and CDR2 YYREEE (reference sequence). Trimming removed 2 bases from V and 6 bases from J, with 21 bases in between. There are 16 residues in the CDR3. CDR3 residues: CASSLIETGSWGEQYF. The CDR3 DNA reads TGTGCCAGCAGCTTAATTGAGACAGGCAGTTGGGGCGAGCAGTACTTC.

The gene calls are TRBV21-1 and TRBJ2-6; the table's TRBD1 call for D was not verified on the DNA. TRBV21-1 is given as a pseudogene. CDR3 length: 18 residues. This CDR3 is CASTPPSRDRAGANVLTF. As DNA, the CDR3 is TGTGCCAGCACCCCACCCAGCCGGGACAGGGCGGGGGCCAACGTCCTGACTTTC.

The chain links TRBV11-3 to TRBJ2-3; TRBD2 matches 8 bases. The junction had 5 bases not matched to a gene; V was cut back by 5 bases and J by 4 bases. CDR1 and CDR2 from the germline V gene are SGHNT and YENEEA. This CDR3 has 14 residues. The chain's CDR3 is CASSGREDPDTQYF. For the CDR3, the DNA is TGTGCCAGCAGCGGGCGGGAGGACCCAGATACGCAGTATTTT.

This clone has a handful of counts. The junction shows a germline mismatch at one end, possibly a read error. The chain couples TRBV27 to TRBJ2-5, with 7 bases matching TRBD1. The germline V gene has CDR1 MNHEY and CDR2 SMNVEV (reference sequence). The CDR3 covers 13 residues. In DNA form, the CDR3 reads TGTGCCAGCAGTTTATCAGGGACAGAGTCCCAGTACTTC. Amino acid sequence: CASSLSGTESQYF.

The CDR3 DNA reads as TGCAGCGTTGTCTATAGCGGGACCACCGGGGAGCTGTTTTTT. Amino acids: CSVVYSGTTGELFF. The V and J genes are TRBV29-1 and TRBJ2-2, with 8 bases identical to TRBD2. This CDR3 contains 14 residues. With V trimmed by 4 bases and J by 4 bases, 5 bases remained unmatched. CDR1 SQVTM and CDR2 ANQGSEA come from the germline V gene.

The chain is built from TRBV27 and TRBJ2-1; either TRBD1 or TRBD2 may supply D (5 bases each). The germline gives CDR1 MNHEY, CDR2 SMNVEV (reference sequence). V was trimmed by 5 bases and J by 4 bases, leaving 6 bases between them. The CDR3 sequence is 12 residues long. Written as DNA, the CDR3 is TGTGCCAGCAGTGGGGGTTACAATGAGCAGTTCTTC. It is translated as CASSGGYNEQFF.

CDR3 DNA: TGTGCCAGCAGATGGGTTGTGAACACTGAAGCTTTCTTT. It codes for CASRWVVNTEAFF. The V and J genes are TRBV2 and TRBJ1-1; the D is unclear. Trimming shortened V by 6 bases and J by 0 bases, and 8 bases separated the two germline ends. CDR1 and CDR2 from the germline V gene are SNHLY and FYNNEI. The CDR3 extends over 13 amino acids.

V and J are TRBV2 and TRBJ2-5; TRBD2 matches at 11 bases. The J call may be wrong; the DNA end is better matched by TRBJ2-7. The germline CDR1 and CDR2 sequences are SNHLY and FYNNEI. The CDR3 has 15 residues. The CDR3 sequence: CARSRLAGISYEQYF. The DNA of the CDR3 is TGTGCCAGGTCGAGACTAGCGGGGATATCCTACGAGCAGTACTTC.

The rearrangement links TRBV2 to TRBJ1-1, with TRBD1 identical over 7 bases. The CDR3 length is 11 residues. The junction had 4 bases not matched to a gene; V was cut back by 6 bases and J by 9 bases. Germline V gene data show CDR1 as SNHLY and CDR2 as FYNNEI. CDR3 protein: CASRGDRKAFF. CDR3 in DNA: TGTGCCAGCAGGGGGGACAGAAAAGCTTTCTTT.

This sequence joins TRBV25-1 and TRBJ2-2; no clear D. Germline CDR1 and CDR2: MGHDK and SYGVNS. V shed 1 base and J shed 7 bases, with 4 bases lying between them. The CDR3 spans 12 residues. The CDR3 is CASSEWGGELFF. In DNA, the CDR3 is TGTGCCAGCAGTGAATGGGGCGGGGAGCTGTTTTTT.

The chain uses TRBV5-1 and TRBJ1-1; TRBD1 might be the D (6 bases). The germline CDR1 and CDR2 sequences are SGHRS and YFSETQ. The CDR3 has 13 amino acids. Trimming took 0 bases from V and 6 from J, leaving 9 bases between them. CDR3 loop: CASSLVRGSEAFF. The CDR3 bases are TGCGCCAGCAGCTTGGTTAGGGGGTCTGAAGCTTTCTTT.

This chain connects TRBV27 to TRBJ2-7; D is perhaps TRBD1 (6 bases). V was shortened by 4 bases and J by 2 bases, with 12 bases between the two germline ends. The CDR3 has 14 residues. Germline CDR1 reads MNHEY; CDR2 reads SMNVEV (reference sequence). The CDR3 region has the DNA TGTGCCAGCAGTTCGACAGGAGACCCCTACGAGCAGTACTTC. It yields the protein CASSSTGDPYEQYF.

The chain couples TRBV6-5 to TRBJ2-1; TRBD1 aligns across 7 bases. CDR1 is MNHEY, CDR2 SVGAGI, per germline. This CDR3 has 14 amino acids. V lost 0 bases to trimming and J lost 6 bases; unmatched junction nucleotides: 2. CDR3 region: CASSYSSGGNEQFF. Written as DNA, the CDR3 is TGTGCCAGCAGTTACTCGTCAGGGGGCAATGAGCAGTTCTTC.

The rearrangement joins TRBV6-5 to TRBJ1-2, with D perhaps matching TRBD1 (6 bases). CDR1 and CDR2 (germline): MNHEY, SVGAGI. V was clipped by 7 bases and J by 7 bases, with 19 bases between them. This CDR3 has 14 amino acids. In DNA form, the CDR3 reads TGTGCCAGCACCACGGGCAGGGGTATCTCTGGCTACACCTTC. Translating it yields CASTTGRGISGYTF.